This T cell receptor (beta chain) emerged from a study of shared clonotypes between healthy human individuals. Study details: Each donor's CD4 naive and CD4 memory cells filled three plates apiece, CD8 naive two, and CD8 memory one.

V was pared by 7 bases and J by 9 bases, with 13 bases between. CDR3 size: 12 residues. Germline lookup yields CDR1 MGHDK and CDR2 SYGVNS. Libraries were prepared by immunoSEQ multiplex PCR; TCRdb keeps only in-frame clonotypes and omits some of them. Altogether around 2,000,000 clones are present, roughly 95% being singletons, with the ten largest covering 1.1%. The naive CD8 fraction comprised CD45RO-negative cells positively selected for CCR7 and excluded terminally differentiated effector memory CD45RA+ cells. Specimen: naive CD8+ T cells sorted from blood. The TCR sequence derives from a young man in good health. The rearrangement uses TRBV25-1 and TRBJ1-3, with D possibly TRBD1 on 5 matching bases. The CDR3 here is CASNGDFPTIYF. CDR3 nucleotide sequence: TGTGCCAGCAACGGGGACTTTCCCACCATATATTTT.